These T cell receptor beta chains were read from a single sample in a study of identical twins. MiXCR was run by TCRdb on the 5' RACE reads, yielding one entry per CDR3 protein. Among some 500,000 distinct CDR3 sequences listed, less than 25% were seen once. These same records also appear under a second study, on T cells expressing NK-cell markers.

The sample was CD4+ T cells sorted from blood. Source of these receptors: a woman aged 18-29 years in good health. CDR3s include the opening cysteine and the closing phenylalanine or tryptophan. The D gene is left open where the match is weak. The size entry is marked missing in some rows and otherwise reads once, few, many or a size class.

cdr3_nt cdr3_aa d_call j_call clone_size v_call
TGTGCCAGCACCTTGGGCGGGGGGGGACCTCTCAATGAGCAGTTCTTC CASTLGGGGPLNEQFF TRBD2 TRBJ2-1 . TRBV13
TGTGCCAGCAGCCCATGGACTAGAGGGGATACGCAGTATTTT CASSPWTRGDTQYF TRBD2 TRBJ2-3 . TRBV7-9
TGTGCCAGCCGTCAGGGGATTGGCGGGAATGAGCAGTTCTTC CASRQGIGGNEQFF . TRBJ2-1 . TRBV14
TGCGCCAGCAGTATCCGGGGGCAAGAGACCCAGTACTTC CASSIRGQETQYF . TRBJ2-5 few TRBV5-1
TGTGCTAGCAGCTCAGGCGGGCGTTGGCAAGAGACCCAGTACTTC CASSSGGRWQETQYF . TRBJ2-5 . TRBV7-7
TGCGCCAGCAGCCAAGATCGCAGAACCACCGGGGAGCTGTTTTTT CASSQDRRTTGELFF . TRBJ2-2 . TRBV4-3
TGTGCCAGCAGTTCCTGGACAATCTCTGGAAACACCATATATTTT CASSSWTISGNTIYF . TRBJ1-3 . TRBV12-3/TRBV12-4
TGTGCCAGCAGCGGACAACCGCTTTCCGGTGAGCAGTTCTTC CASSGQPLSGEQFF . TRBJ2-1 few TRBV3-1
TGTGCCAGCAGTTACATGACGCGACGGGCCTCTGGGGCCAACGTCCTGACTTTC CASSYMTRRASGANVLTF . TRBJ2-6 . TRBV6-5
TGTGCCAGCAGCTTATTAAGCGGCAGGGGATTTGGCTATGGCTACACCTTC CASSLLSGRGFGYGYTF . TRBJ1-2 . TRBV7-9
TGTGCCAGCAGTTACGGCCCGGGAGGGAAGGCCTTCTCCTACGAGCAGTACTTC CASSYGPGGKAFSYEQYF TRBD2 TRBJ2-7 . TRBV6-5
TGCAGCGTTGAGGTGGTCAGGGGGCATAGCGAGCAGTACTTC CSVEVVRGHSEQYF TRBD1 TRBJ2-7 . TRBV29-1
TGTGCCAGCAGTTCTTGGGACAGGGGGCCGGGGGAGCAGTACTTC CASSSWDRGPGEQYF TRBD1 TRBJ2-7 . TRBV6-5